This T cell receptor (beta chain) was sequenced in a study of CD8+ T cells in alopecia areata. At the level of the study: Twice a day, 5 to 10 mg of oral tofacitinib was administered to treated patients. Study-level points and caveats: Treatment with tofacitinib significantly lowered scalp clonality and reduced expanded CD8+ clones among the top 100. Scalp and blood retained many expanded lesional clones during tofacitinib. Alopecia totalis/universalis scalp especially showed more expanded CD8+ clones than normal scalp.

The CDR3 extends over 13 amino acids. V dropped 10 bases and J dropped 7 bases, with 16 bases sitting between them. For this clone: Its antigen is not identified.

The treatment was: oral pan-JAK inhibitor, 5-10 mg twice daily. Extracted RNA was reverse transcribed, and the resulting cDNA served as sequencing template. Sequencing was performed with immunoSEQ multiplex PCR; in TCRdb, only in-frame clones are kept and a portion is missing. The sample has fewer than 110,000 clones, roughly 89% seen once. The clonotype was recovered from a human donor with alopecia areata. The source material was CD8+ T cells sorted from blood, sampled at week 24, from a patient treated with tofacitinib. V usage is TRBV23-1 and J usage is TRBJ1-4, with TRBD1 as a possible D gene (6 bases). TRBV23-1 is recorded as an ORF, its role being uncertain. CDR3 protein: CAMKYGGPEKLFF. Written as DNA, the CDR3 is TGCGCCATGAAATACGGGGGGCCTGAAAAACTGTTTTTT.